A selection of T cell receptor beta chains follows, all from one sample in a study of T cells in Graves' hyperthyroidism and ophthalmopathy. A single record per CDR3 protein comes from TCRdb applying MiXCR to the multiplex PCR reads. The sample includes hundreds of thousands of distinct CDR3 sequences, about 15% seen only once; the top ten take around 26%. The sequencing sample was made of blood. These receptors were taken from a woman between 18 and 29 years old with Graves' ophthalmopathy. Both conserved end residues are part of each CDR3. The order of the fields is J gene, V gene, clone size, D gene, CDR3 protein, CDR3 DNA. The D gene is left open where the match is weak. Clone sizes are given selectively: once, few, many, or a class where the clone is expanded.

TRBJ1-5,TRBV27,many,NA,CASSLGGQSNQPQHF,TGTGCCAGCAGTTTAGGGGGGCAAAGCAATCAGCCCCAGCATTTT
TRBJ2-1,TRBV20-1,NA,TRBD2,CSAVRLAGEARNYNEQFF,TGCAGTGCTGTTAGACTAGCGGGAGAAGCCAGGAACTACAATGAGCAGTTCTTC
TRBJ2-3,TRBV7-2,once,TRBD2,CASSRLADSTDTQYF,TGTGCCAGCAGCCGACTAGCGGACAGCACAGATACGCAGTATTTT
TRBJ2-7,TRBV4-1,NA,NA,CASSRFHLSYEQYF,TGCGCCAGCAGCCGGTTCCATCTCTCCTACGAGCAGTACTTC
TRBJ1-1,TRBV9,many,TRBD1,CASSAGTGASEAFF,TGTGCCAGCAGCGCCGGGACAGGGGCTTCTGAAGCTTTCTTT
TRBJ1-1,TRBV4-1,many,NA,CASSQDLVPAGRGTEAFF,TGCGCCAGCAGCCAAGATCTGGTCCCGGCCGGGAGAGGTACTGAAGCTTTCTTT
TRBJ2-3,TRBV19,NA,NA,CASSIRGKDTQYF,TGTGCCAGTAGTATTAGGGGGAAAGATACGCAGTATTTT
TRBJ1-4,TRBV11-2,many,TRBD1,CASSQQGPTNEKLFF,TGTGCCAGCAGCCAACAGGGGCCAACTAATGAAAAACTGTTTTTT
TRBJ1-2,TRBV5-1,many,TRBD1,CASSLKSGDSAYGYTF,TGCGCCAGCAGCTTGAAGTCCGGGGACAGTGCCTATGGCTACACCTTC
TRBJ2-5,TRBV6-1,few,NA,CASSEAHSQETQYF,TGTGCCAGCAGTGAAGCGCATAGCCAAGAGACCCAGTACTTC
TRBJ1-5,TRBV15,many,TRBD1,CATSPGTGGVQPQHF,TGTGCCACCAGCCCCGGGACAGGGGGCGTTCAGCCCCAGCATTTT
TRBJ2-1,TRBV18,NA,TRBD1,CASSPRDRVHNEQFF,TGTGCCAGCTCACCCCGGGACAGGGTCCACAATGAGCAGTTCTTC
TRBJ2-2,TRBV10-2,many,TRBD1,CATRDRDTGELFF,TGCGCCACCCGGGACAGGGACACCGGGGAGCTGTTTTTT
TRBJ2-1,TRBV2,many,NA,CASSILASSYNEQFF,TGTGCCAGCAGTATACTAGCTAGCTCCTACAATGAGCAGTTCTTC
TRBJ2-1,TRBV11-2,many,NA,CASSLDSVAPNFPFF,TGTGCCAGCAGCCTCGATTCGGTAGCTCCCAATTTTCCGTTCTTC
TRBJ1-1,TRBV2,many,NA,CASSEAGPLNTEAFF,TGTGCCAGCAGTGAAGCGGGCCCGCTGAACACTGAAGCTTTCTTT
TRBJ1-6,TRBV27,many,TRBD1,CASSPWDRSSYNSPLHF,TGTGCCAGCAGTCCCTGGGACAGGAGCTCCTATAATTCACCCCTCCACTTT
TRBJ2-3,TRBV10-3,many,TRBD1,CAISGPGQSTTDTQYF,TGTGCCATCAGTGGGCCGGGACAGTCGACGACAGATACGCAGTATTTT
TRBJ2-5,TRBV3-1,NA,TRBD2,CASSQSASGKFGTQYF,TGTGCCAGCAGCCAATCGGCTAGCGGAAAATTCGGGACCCAGTACTTC
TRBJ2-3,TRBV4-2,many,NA,CASSQEPNSPRVDTQYF,TGTGCCAGCAGCCAAGAACCCAACTCCCCGAGAGTCGATACGCAGTATTTT
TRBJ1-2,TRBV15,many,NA,CATSRDRHYGYTF,TGTGCCACCAGCAGAGACAGGCACTATGGCTACACCTTC
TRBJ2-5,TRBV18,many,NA,CASSPAGTTQHF,TGTGCCAGCTCACCAGCCGGGACCACACAACACTTC
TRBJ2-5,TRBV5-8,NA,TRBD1,CASSGTDRGSQETQYF,TGTGCCAGCAGCGGGACAGACAGGGGGAGCCAAGAGACCCAGTACTTC
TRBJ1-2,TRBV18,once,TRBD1,CASSPYSGTGTYGYTF,TGTGCCAGCTCACCTTACTCCGGGACAGGGACCTATGGCTACACCTTC
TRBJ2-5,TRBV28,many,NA,CASNDRGGQETQYF,TGTGCCAGCAATGATCGGGGTGGGCAAGAGACCCAGTACTTC
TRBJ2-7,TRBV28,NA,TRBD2,CASRSRTSGRAYEQYF,TGTGCCAGCAGATCTAGGACTAGCGGGAGGGCCTACGAGCAGTACTTC
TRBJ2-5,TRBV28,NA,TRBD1,CASGQGASGTQYF,TGTGCCAGCGGACAGGGGGCATCTGGGACCCAGTACTTC
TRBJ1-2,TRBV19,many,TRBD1,CASRNRGNYGYTF,TGTGCCAGCCGAAACAGGGGGAACTATGGCTACACCTTC
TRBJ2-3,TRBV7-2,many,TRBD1,CASSLFRGDTQYF,TGTGCCAGCAGCTTATTCAGGGGGGATACGCAGTATTTT
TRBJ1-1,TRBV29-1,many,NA,CSVEPNGVNTEAFF,TGCAGCGTTGAACCTAACGGGGTGAACACTGAAGCTTTCTTT
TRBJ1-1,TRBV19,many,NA,CASSTIRALGTEAFF,TGTGCCAGTAGCACAATCAGGGCCCTTGGGACTGAAGCTTTCTTT
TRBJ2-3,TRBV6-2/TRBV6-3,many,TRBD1,CASSSIDREVIDTQYF,TGTGCCAGCAGTTCTATCGACAGGGAAGTCATAGATACGCAGTATTTT
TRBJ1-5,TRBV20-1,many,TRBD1,CSAYRQGTRNQPQHF,TGCAGTGCCTACAGACAGGGCACCCGCAATCAGCCCCAGCATTTT
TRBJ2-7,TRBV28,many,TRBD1,CASRPDRGRRYEQYF,TGTGCCAGCAGACCAGACAGGGGGCGCAGATACGAGCAGTACTTC
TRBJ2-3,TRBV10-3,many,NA,CAIRKYGVERTDTQYF,TGTGCCATCAGAAAATATGGGGTCGAACGCACAGATACGCAGTATTTT
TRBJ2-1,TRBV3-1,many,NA,CASSLRDFSYNEQFF,TGTGCCAGCAGCCTCCGGGACTTCTCCTACAATGAGCAGTTCTTC
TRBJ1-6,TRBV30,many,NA,CAWSVGESPLHF,TGTGCCTGGAGTGTGGGGGAATCACCCCTCCACTTT
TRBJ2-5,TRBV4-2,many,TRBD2,CASSQDWGRAAETQYF,TGTGCCAGCAGCCAAGATTGGGGGAGGGCCGCAGAGACCCAGTACTTC
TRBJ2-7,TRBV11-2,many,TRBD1,CASSLATGGIVSYEQYF,TGTGCCAGCAGCTTAGCTACAGGGGGTATCGTCTCCTACGAGCAGTACTTC
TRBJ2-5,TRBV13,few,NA,CASSRPEKETQYF,TGTGCCAGCAGCCGCCCCGAAAAAGAGACCCAGTACTTC
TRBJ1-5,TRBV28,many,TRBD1,CASGGQGSSNQPQHF,TGTGCCAGCGGAGGACAGGGGAGCAGCAATCAGCCCCAGCATTTT
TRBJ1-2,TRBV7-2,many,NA,CASSPMSYGYTF,TGTGCCAGCAGCCCCATGAGCTATGGCTACACCTTC
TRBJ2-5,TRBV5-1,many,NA,CASSPAGSQETQYF,TGCGCCAGCAGCCCTGCCGGATCGCAAGAGACCCAGTACTTC
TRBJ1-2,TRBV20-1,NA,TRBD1,CSARDRDRDYYGYTF,TGCAGTGCTAGAGACAGGGACAGGGACTACTATGGCTACACCTTC
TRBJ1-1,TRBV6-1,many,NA,CASSELGNTEAFF,TGTGCCAGCAGTGAACTGGGGAACACTGAAGCTTTCTTT
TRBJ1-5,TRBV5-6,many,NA,CASSSAGGLSQPQHF,TGTGCCAGCAGCTCTGCGGGGGGATTGAGTCAGCCCCAGCATTTT
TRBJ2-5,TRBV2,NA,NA,CASMAGTNQETQYF,TGTGCCAGCATGGCCGGGACAAACCAAGAGACCCAGTACTTC
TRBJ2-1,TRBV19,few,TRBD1,CASSHRQGYNEQFF,TGTGCCAGTAGCCACCGACAGGGTTACAATGAGCAGTTCTTC
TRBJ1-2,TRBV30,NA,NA,CAWSEWDATGWHGYTF,TGTGCCTGGAGTGAGTGGGACGCAACAGGGTGGCATGGCTACACCTTC
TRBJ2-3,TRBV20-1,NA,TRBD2,CSARDWGGTSGRSTDTQYF,TGCAGTGCTAGAGATTGGGGAGGGACTAGCGGGAGAAGCACAGATACGCAGTATTTT
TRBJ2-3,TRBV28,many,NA,CARPSGGLLTDTQYF,TGTGCCAGGCCATCAGGCGGGCTGCTCACAGATACGCAGTATTTT
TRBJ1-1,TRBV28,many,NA,CASSNPRDGWDTEAFF,TGTGCCAGCAGTAACCCCCGGGACGGTTGGGACACTGAAGCTTTCTTT
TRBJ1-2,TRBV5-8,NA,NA,CASSLAQGFGYTF,TGTGCCAGCAGCTTGGCGCAGGGGTTTGGCTACACCTTC
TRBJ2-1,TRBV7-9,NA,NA,CASSLGGGREQFF,TGTGCCAGCAGCTTAGGGGGGGGCCGAGAGCAGTTCTTC
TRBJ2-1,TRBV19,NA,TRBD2,CASSIGTSGSYNEQFF,TGTGCCAGTAGTATAGGGACTAGCGGGTCGTACAATGAGCAGTTCTTC